This TCR beta chain is drawn from a study of cytomegalovirus exposure and HLA in healthy donors listed by TCRdb under 2017. Concerning the study at large: According to an earlier analysis of 550 to 700 of the donors, some 170 million T cells yielded some 110 million unique TCR beta sequences and around 300 Gb of sequence data. Rather than using new phenotypic data, the later analysis identified candidate immune exposures from TCR beta sequences and from how often those sequences occurred across donors. Along with the roughly 710-subject first cohort, a separate validation cohort of approximately 110 different subjects was used. High-throughput TCR immunosequencing, statistical association of individual TCRs with disease status, and machine learning were combined to predict cytomegalovirus infection status. An early release covering roughly 600 HLA-typed donors comprised about 300 gigabases of sequencing data and about 90 million unique TCR sequences. Both class I and class II loci were covered by HLA typing, at four-digit resolution. Typing coverage varied by locus: roughly 629-630 donors for A, B, C, DRB1 and DQB1; approximately 500 for DQA1; 606 for DPA1; around 450 for DPB1. Of the 300 to 450 genotyped donors, 65% to 90% were placed in the genetic ancestry cluster associated with self-reported Caucasian donors. To decide whether each TCR beta V gene segment behaved as functional or pseudogenic, an earlier analysis of several hundred of the donors relied on high-throughput TCR beta sequencing. A later analysis re-analyzed previously published TCR beta repertoires from about 600 donors and added high-resolution HLA genotyping to study TCR occurrence patterns. The study profiled the T cell repertoires of 550 to 700 subjects by immunosequencing and related them to cytomegalovirus serostatus. A handful of DR-DQ haplotypes were handled as single units for association and clustering because linkage in the cohort was strong. Among about 400 genotyped donors of the cohort, an average of about 240,000 unique TCR beta nucleotide sequences was sequenced per donor, of which 15% to 20% were non-productive. All discovery cohort repertoires had been generated on a single sequencing platform. The study aimed to test whether cataloging public T cell receptors could reveal signatures of past pathogen exposure. Donor age, sex, ethnicity and CMV serostatus were compiled alongside the repertoire data. In a later genetic analysis, genome-wide SNP genotypes for about 65% of the 666 donors were used, and that subset was treated as a discovery cohort.

Libraries were constructed by the immunoSEQ multiplex PCR assay. The multiplex PCR relied on a mix of 60 forward primers for TCR Vbeta segments and 13 reverse primers for TCR Jbeta segments. The CDR3 region of rearranged TCR beta genes was amplified from genomic DNA with a multiplex PCR assay. Amplified TCR beta libraries were sequenced as 87-base-pair reads on the Illumina HiSeq System. The study's processing was this. Across the roughly 600 repertoires, a later analysis counted approximately 75 million unique TCR beta chains, about 10 million of which were shared by at least two donors. To remove PCR and sequencing errors, raw reads were error-corrected and collapsed into unique sequences using a nearest-neighbor algorithm that merged closely related sequences. V, D and J gene segments were assigned by aligning CDR3 sequences to IMGT reference sequences. For a sequence to be retained, at least a six-nucleotide match to both a V gene segment and a J gene segment was required. Rearrangements were classified as productive when the CDR3 lacked stop codons and remained in frame with V and J, and all other rearrangements were classified as non-productive. CDR3 was defined according to IMGT convention as the region running from the second conserved V-encoded cysteine to the conserved J-encoded phenylalanine. Sequences without an unambiguous match to a single V gene segment were excluded from the earlier analysis of over 500 of the donors. An earlier analysis of 587 of the donors called V segments functional above 56.7% productive rearrangements and segregating when the between-donor standard deviation exceeded 5%. A statistical classification framework was built for diagnosing cytomegalovirus status from the catalog of TCR beta chain sequences. V and J gene assignment, in a later analysis, came from comparing TCR nucleotide sequences with IMGT/GENE-DB human TR gene sequences. A later analysis assigned CDR3 sequences and most-parsimonious VDJ recombination scenarios with the TCRdist pipeline. In a later analysis, each TCR beta chain was defined by its CDR3 amino acid sequence together with its V-gene family, and reads without a unique V-gene family were excluded. To address suspected cross-contamination and a sequencing artifact, a later analysis removed around 600 highly shared, low-generation-probability nucleotide sequences. For each public chain, a later analysis derived a clonal expansion index from normalized ranks of inferred template counts within each repertoire. In a later analysis, generation probabilities were computed with a VDJ recombination model fitted to out-of-frame rearrangements, and the resulting probabilities were checked against IGoR. Hypergeometric tests were used in a later analysis to score TCR-TCR, TCR-HLA and TCR-CMV co-occurrence, with a repertoire-size bias correction applied to the TCR pairs. In a later analysis, false discovery rates were estimated by permuting HLA or CMV assignments 20 times. In a later analysis, co-occurring TCRs were grouped using DBSCAN, and TCRdist sequence similarity was added for clustering within HLA-allele-positive subsets. Co-occurrence clustering excluded repertoires with fewer than 30,000 or more than 120,000 public chains, plus five with anomalous nucleotide sharing. Sourced from immuneACCESS, this table was stored by TCRdb with only in-frame sequences that have V and J called. A share of the clones is absent; for the studies checked, an unresolved V gene accounts for under half, and the remainder has no known explanation. Clone size and the V and J calls come from that table; the DNA yielded D and trimming. For this sample there are around 210,000 clones; 70% to 90% appear just once. The biggest ten clones account for about 0.22% of the sample.

A single count supports this clone. The antigen it binds to is not known. No qualities accompany the bases; no much larger clone lies one base away. The cohort consisted of 650 to 850 healthy bone marrow donors. Cohort members were all nominally healthy when sampled, although unrecorded immune exposures were likely present. The donor was CMV seronegative and was included in the group of about 350 seronegative cohort members. A peripheral blood sample was provided by each donor, and peripheral blood mononuclear cells were used for TCR beta sequencing. The Qiagen DNeasy Blood Extraction Kit was used to extract genomic DNA from the blood cell samples. Taken from cysteine to phenylalanine, the CDR3 has 16 residues. CDR3 DNA only is kept here, 48 bases in frame from base 1. The germline V gene (reference sequence) gives CDR1 as SEHNR and CDR2 as FQNEAQ. The junction shows trimming of 4 bases on V and 3 bases on J, and the gene matches do not reach 5 bases of it.

What the study reported, not specific to this receptor: Across donors, most TCR sequences were observed very rarely, whereas some public TCRs were present in many individuals. In a later analysis, the rate of TCR association differed among HLA loci, with DRB1 alleles having the most associated TCRs and HLA-C alleles having the fewest. The cohort was sequenced for TCR beta chains only, and without alpha or paired-chain data the features that could be detected were limited. CMV serostatus was the only immune exposure information available for the cohort. HLA typing was unavailable for some donors at each locus, so association tests used only the typed subset. Because counts were too low, seventeen rarely observed V segments, including chromosome 9 orphons, were left out of the earlier analysis of several hundred of the donors. A total of 150 to 200 TCR beta chains were listed by the study as associated with cytomegalovirus. Linkage disequilibrium might explain the correlated functional status among segregating V segments, but an unknown experimental factor could not be excluded. A further reported finding was that TCR beta sequences accurately predicted the HLA-A and HLA-B alleles for most subjects in the first cohort. Roughly uniform sequencing depth across donors was assumed in presence/absence analyses, although this assumption may not hold. A few of the identified cytomegalovirus-associated TCR beta chains were confirmed in vitro to be specific for cytomegalovirus antigens. In a later genetic analysis, fewer N-insertions in productive TCRs were reported among donors in an Asian-associated ancestry cluster than the 666-donor mean. A cluster of highly shared sequence variants was judged likely to be a technical artifact of the sequencing pipeline. When HLA alleles, especially DR and DQ, strongly co-occurred, TCR associations were difficult to assign to individual alleles. Some IMGT-functional V segments, including TRBV6-2 and TRBV6-3, could not be distinguished by the 87-base-pair reads and were therefore excluded. The classifier was reported to diagnose cytomegalovirus status with high specificity and sensitivity in both the original cohort and the validation cohort. In a later analysis, 15,000 to 20,000 TCR beta sequences were associated with specific HLA alleles at a false discovery rate of 0.05. In a later analysis, most CMV-associated TCR beta chains were found to appear HLA-restricted, with HLA associations seemingly driven largely by CMV exposure. It was suggested by the authors that the approach could potentially be generalized to other disease states and immunological phenotypes. In a later genetic analysis, a missense DCLRE1C variant was associated with V-gene and J-gene trimming of TCR beta chains, and the association was replicated in an independent cohort. A later analysis found that HLA-associated TCR beta chains were more clonally expanded and had lower generation probabilities than equally common non-associated chains. Broadly in line with IMGT annotations, most TCR beta V segments showed up in productive rearrangements about 87% or about 30% of the time in an earlier analysis of several hundred of the donors. Several of the top co-occurrence clusters appeared to be linked to parvovirus B19, influenza, CMV and Epstein-Barr virus, according to a later analysis.

Recombination linked TRBV7-9 to TRBJ2-6; TRBD1 agrees with 8 junctional bases. The source of this sequence is a girl under 10 years old in good health and CMV-seronegative. The source material was PBMCs. The CDR3 corresponds to CASSSDREDGANVLTF. The DNA sequence is TGTGCCAGCAGCTCGGACAGGGAGGATGGGGCCAACGTCCTGACTTTC.